The rows below give T cell receptor beta chains drawn from one sample of a study of T cells in Graves' hyperthyroidism and ophthalmopathy. MiXCR, applied by TCRdb to the multiplex PCR reads, yields one record per CDR3 protein. The sample includes about 280,000 distinct CDR3 sequences, less than 30% seen only once; the top ten take more than 25%. The sequenced material came from blood. The receptors stem from a man in his forties with Graves' hyperthyroidism that later progressed to Graves' ophthalmopathy. Both conserved end residues are part of each CDR3. The D gene is left open where the match is weak. Part of the rows lack a size; the others show once, few, many or a class for expanded clones.

j_call clone_size v_call d_call cdr3_nt cdr3_aa
TRBJ2-7 - TRBV2 TRBD2 TGTGCCAGCAGCTTCAGCGGGGGACCCTACTACGAGCAGTACTTC CASSFSGGPYYEQYF
TRBJ2-7 - TRBV3-1 - TGTGCCAGCAGCCAACGAGGGAGCGGCGAGCAGTACTTC CASSQRGSGEQYF
TRBJ1-2 - TRBV25-1 - TGTGCCAGCAGTGAAATCGACAGACCAAACTATGGCTACACCTTC CASSEIDRPNYGYTF
TRBJ2-2 many TRBV9 - TGTGCCAGCAGCGGCCGGGACCCAAACACCGGGGAGCTGTTTTTT CASSGRDPNTGELFF
TRBJ1-1 many TRBV5-1 TRBD1 TGCGCCAGCAGCTATATGACAGGGGATACTGAAGCTTTCTTT CASSYMTGDTEAFF
TRBJ1-2 many TRBV11-2 TRBD1 TGTGCCAGCAGCTTAGAGACAGGGGTTTACTATGGCTACACCTTC CASSLETGVYYGYTF
TRBJ1-5 - TRBV20-1 TRBD1 TGCAGTGCTAGAGAAGGTTTTGTCAGGGGGCAGCCCCAGCATTTT CSAREGFVRGQPQHF
TRBJ1-2 many TRBV7-8 - TGTGCCAGCAGCTTAGTAGGACAGAATGGGGGCTACACCTTC CASSLVGQNGGYTF
TRBJ2-2 many TRBV29-1 TRBD2 TGCAGCGCAGGGCGGGAGGCCACCGGGGAGCTGTTTTTT CSAGREATGELFF
TRBJ2-7 - TRBV6-2/TRBV6-3 - TGTGCCAGCAGTTACTCACTAGTGCGGCCGGCCTACGAGCAGTACTTC CASSYSLVRPAYEQYF
TRBJ1-1 - TRBV19 - TGTGCCAGTAGTGTGGACATAGACACTGAAGCTTTCTTT CASSVDIDTEAFF
TRBJ2-5 - TRBV19 TRBD1 TGTGCCAGTAGTTCGGACAGGGGAGAGACCCAGTACTTC CASSSDRGETQYF
TRBJ1-5 many TRBV20-1 - TGCAGTGCTAGAGATCAGGAGTTTTATAGCAATCAGCCCCAGCATTTT CSARDQEFYSNQPQHF
TRBJ2-5 - TRBV7-8 TRBD2 TGTGCCAGCAGCTTGACTAGCGGGATGGTGGAGACCCAGTACTTC CASSLTSGMVETQYF
TRBJ2-7 many TRBV24-1 TRBD2 TGTGCCACCAAAAACTTACTAGCGGACTCCTACGAGCAGTACTTC CATKNLLADSYEQYF
TRBJ1-1 - TRBV28 - TGTGCCAGCAGTTTAGCGTTTGGTTACGAAAAAGCTTTCTTT CASSLAFGYEKAFF
TRBJ1-1 many TRBV6-5 - TGTGCCAGCAGTTACGGACAGCTCATGAACACTGAAGCTTTCTTT CASSYGQLMNTEAFF
TRBJ2-4 many TRBV29-1 - TGCAGCGTTGAGATAGCGGCGGGAAACATTCAGTACTTC CSVEIAAGNIQYF
TRBJ1-1 - TRBV12-5 - TGTGCTAGTGGTTTGGTACCCTACCTTACTGAAGCTTTCTTT CASGLVPYLTEAFF